Listed below are T cell receptor beta chains from one sample, sequenced in a study of blood T cells in healthy people across ages. A single record per CDR3 protein comes from TCRdb applying MiXCR to the 5' RACE reads. There are about 1.1 million distinct CDR3 sequences in the sample; 35% to 45% occur only once, and roughly 14% lies in the top ten. Sequenced sample: blood. The source of these receptors is a man aged 18 to 29 in good health. CDR3s include the opening cysteine and the closing phenylalanine or tryptophan. The D gene is left open where the match is weak. Clone sizes are given selectively: once, few, many, or a class where the clone is expanded.

v_call	clone_size	j_call	d_call	cdr3_aa	cdr3_nt
TRBV7-2	once	TRBJ2-7	TRBD2	CASSRRGGTPDYNEQYF	TGTGCCAGCAGCCGACGGGGGGGAACACCTGATTACAATGAGCAGTACTTC
TRBV7-9	.	TRBJ2-1	TRBD1	CASSSSGGARYNEQFF	TGTGCCAGCAGTTCGTCAGGGGGCGCCCGGTACAATGAGCAGTTCTTC
TRBV20-1	.	TRBJ1-2	.	CSAARAGQTNYGYTF	TGCAGTGCCGCGAGAGCAGGGCAGACCAACTATGGCTACACCTTC
TRBV12-3/TRBV12-4	few	TRBJ1-5	TRBD1	CASSDREQPQHF	TGTGCCAGCAGTGACAGGGAACAGCCCCAGCATTTT
TRBV12-3/TRBV12-4	few	TRBJ1-1	.	CASSRGRRNTEAFF	TGTGCCAGCAGCCGGGGACGGAGGAACACTGAAGCTTTCTTT
TRBV13	.	TRBJ1-2	.	CASSLGGTVGGYTF	TGTGCCAGCAGCTTAGGCGGGACGGTTGGGGGCTACACCTTC
TRBV4-2	few	TRBJ1-2	.	CASSQDLKDGYTF	TGTGCCAGCAGCCAAGATCTTAAGGATGGCTACACCTTC
TRBV6-5	.	TRBJ2-5	TRBD2	CASSSTRLLAGHQETQYF	TGTGCCAGCAGTTCTACCCGCTTACTAGCGGGGCACCAAGAGACCCAGTACTTC
TRBV29-1	few	TRBJ1-2	.	CSVRDPRGYTF	TGCAGCGTTAGAGATCCTCGGGGCTACACCTTC
TRBV5-1	few	TRBJ1-1	.	CASSLDYRSGAFF	TGCGCCAGCAGCTTGGATTACAGGTCGGGCGCTTTCTTT
TRBV4-1	.	TRBJ2-7	.	CASSPRESSYNEQYF	TGCGCCAGCAGCCCCAGGGAGAGCTCCTACAATGAGCAGTACTTC
TRBV5-6	few	TRBJ1-5	TRBD1	CASSLYRDRSNQPQHF	TGTGCCAGCAGCCTATACCGGGACAGGAGTAATCAGCCCCAGCATTTT
TRBV2	.	TRBJ2-2	TRBD1	CASSERTGGDTGELFF	TGTGCCAGCAGTGAGAGGACAGGGGGCGACACCGGGGAGCTGTTTTTT
TRBV4-3	.	TRBJ1-1	.	CASSQGGRAGNTEAFF	TGCGCCAGCAGCCAAGGCGGGAGGGCAGGGAACACTGAAGCTTTCTTT
TRBV20-1	.	TRBJ2-7	.	CSATGPNNEQYF	TGCAGTGCTACAGGCCCCAACAATGAGCAGTACTTC
TRBV9	.	TRBJ1-1	TRBD1	CASSPVQGAAEAFF	TGTGCCAGCAGCCCCGTACAGGGGGCCGCTGAAGCTTTCTTT
TRBV5-1	.	TRBJ2-5	.	CASSLGAEFNEQYF	TGCGCCAGCAGCTTGGGAGCAGAATTCAATGAGCAGTACTTC
TRBV4-2	.	TRBJ2-1	.	CASSQELVGPNEQFF	TGTGCCAGCAGCCAAGAACTGGTGGGGCCCAATGAGCAGTTCTTC
TRBV6-2/TRBV6-3	many	TRBJ2-5	.	CASSYSTGKETQYF	TGTGCCAGCAGTTACTCGACCGGGAAAGAGACCCAGTACTTC
TRBV5-4	.	TRBJ2-5	TRBD2	CASTTSGGYRETQYF	TGTGCCAGCACGACTAGCGGGGGGTATCGGGAGACCCAGTACTTC
TRBV29-1	.	TRBJ2-1	.	CSVVASKQETQFF	TGCAGCGTTGTGGCTAGCAAACAAGAGACCCAGTTCTTC
TRBV20-1	.	TRBJ1-5	.	CSASPPTAELSNQPQHF	TGCAGTGCTAGTCCTCCGACAGCTGAATTAAGCAATCAGCCCCAGCATTTT
TRBV5-1	.	TRBJ1-1	.	CASSLNGMGNTEAFF	TGCGCCAGCAGCTTGAACGGCATGGGGAACACTGAAGCTTTCTTT
TRBV3-1	.	TRBJ1-2	.	CASSSPVTGRTAGYTF	TGTGCCAGCAGCAGTCCAGTTACCGGGCGGACAGCTGGCTACACCTTC
TRBV7-8	.	TRBJ2-2	.	CASSPNSISGELFF	TGTGCCAGCAGCCCGAACAGTATTTCCGGGGAGCTGTTTTTT
TRBV9	.	TRBJ2-1	.	CASSAPSGYEQFF	TGTGCCAGCAGCGCCCCGTCGGGCTATGAGCAGTTCTTC
TRBV5-1	few	TRBJ2-7	TRBD2	CASSSVAGSSYEQYF	TGCGCCAGCAGCTCGGTAGCGGGGAGCTCCTACGAGCAGTACTTC